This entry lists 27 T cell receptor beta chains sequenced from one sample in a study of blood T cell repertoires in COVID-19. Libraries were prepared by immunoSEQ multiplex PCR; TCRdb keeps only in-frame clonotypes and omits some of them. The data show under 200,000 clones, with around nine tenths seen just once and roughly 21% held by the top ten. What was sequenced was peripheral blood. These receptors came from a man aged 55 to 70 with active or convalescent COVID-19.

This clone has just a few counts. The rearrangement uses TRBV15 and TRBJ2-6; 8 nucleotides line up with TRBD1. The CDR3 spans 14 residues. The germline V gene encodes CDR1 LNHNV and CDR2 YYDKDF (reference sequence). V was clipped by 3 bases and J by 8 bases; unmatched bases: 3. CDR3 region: CATSRDRVPNVLTF. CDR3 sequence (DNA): TGTGCCACCAGCAGGGACAGGGTGCCCAACGTCCTGACTTTC.

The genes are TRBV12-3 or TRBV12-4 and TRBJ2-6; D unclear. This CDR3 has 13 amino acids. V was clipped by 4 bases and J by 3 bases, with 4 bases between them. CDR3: CASSYIGANVLTF. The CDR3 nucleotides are TGTGCCAGCAGTTACATTGGGGCCAACGTCCTGACTTTC.

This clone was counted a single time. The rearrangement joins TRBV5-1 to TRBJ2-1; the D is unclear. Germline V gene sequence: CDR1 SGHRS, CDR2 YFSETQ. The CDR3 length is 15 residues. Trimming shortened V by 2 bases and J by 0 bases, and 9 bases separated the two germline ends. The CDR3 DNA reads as TGCGCCAGCAGCTTAACCGCGAGCTCCTACAATGAGCAGTTCTTC. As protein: CASSLTASSYNEQFF.

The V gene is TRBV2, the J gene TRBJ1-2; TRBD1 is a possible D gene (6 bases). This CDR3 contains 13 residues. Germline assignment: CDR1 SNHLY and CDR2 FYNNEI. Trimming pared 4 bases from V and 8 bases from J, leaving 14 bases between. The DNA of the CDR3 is TGTGCCAGCAGTGCTAACAGGGAGGGGGGCTACACCTTC. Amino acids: CASSANREGGYTF.

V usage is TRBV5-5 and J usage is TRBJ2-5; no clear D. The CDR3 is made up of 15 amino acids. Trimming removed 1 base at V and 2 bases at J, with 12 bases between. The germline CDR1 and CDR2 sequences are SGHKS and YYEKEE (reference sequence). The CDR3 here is CASSLMGSQQETQYF. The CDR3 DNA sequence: TGTGCCAGCAGCTTGATGGGCTCGCAGCAAGAGACCCAGTACTTC.

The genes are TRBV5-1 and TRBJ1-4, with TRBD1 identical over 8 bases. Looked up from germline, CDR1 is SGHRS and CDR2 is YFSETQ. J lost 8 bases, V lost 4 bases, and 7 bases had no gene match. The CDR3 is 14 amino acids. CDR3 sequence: CASSNGQGREKLFF. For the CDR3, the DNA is TGCGCCAGCAGCAATGGACAGGGTCGAGAAAAACTGTTTTTT.

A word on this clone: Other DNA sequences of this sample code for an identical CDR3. CDR3 sequence: CASSLGQRAFF. DNA for the CDR3: TGTGCCAGCAGTTTGGGACAAAGAGCTTTCTTT. This chain uses TRBV12-3 or TRBV12-4 with TRBJ1-1; D may be TRBD1 (6 bases). V gave up 3 bases and J gave up 10 bases, with 9 bases separating them. The CDR3 runs to 11 residues.

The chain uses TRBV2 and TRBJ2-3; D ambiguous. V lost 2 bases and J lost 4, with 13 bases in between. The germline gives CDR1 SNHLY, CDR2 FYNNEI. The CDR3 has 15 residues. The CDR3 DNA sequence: TGTGCCAGCAGTGAAATTTTAGCTTCCGCAGATACGCAGTATTTT. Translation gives CASSEILASADTQYF.

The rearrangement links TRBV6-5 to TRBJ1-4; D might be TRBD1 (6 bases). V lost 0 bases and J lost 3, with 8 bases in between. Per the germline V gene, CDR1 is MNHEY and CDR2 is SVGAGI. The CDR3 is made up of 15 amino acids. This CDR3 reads CASSYSTGPNEKLFF. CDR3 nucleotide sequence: TGTGCCAGCAGTTACTCCACAGGGCCTAATGAAAAACTGTTTTTT.

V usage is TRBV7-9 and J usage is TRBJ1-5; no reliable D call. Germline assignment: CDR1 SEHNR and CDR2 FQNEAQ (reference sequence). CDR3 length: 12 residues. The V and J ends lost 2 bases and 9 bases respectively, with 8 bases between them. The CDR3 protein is CASSLTAGPQHF. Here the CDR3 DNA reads TGTGCCAGCAGCTTAACCGCGGGGCCCCAGCATTTT.

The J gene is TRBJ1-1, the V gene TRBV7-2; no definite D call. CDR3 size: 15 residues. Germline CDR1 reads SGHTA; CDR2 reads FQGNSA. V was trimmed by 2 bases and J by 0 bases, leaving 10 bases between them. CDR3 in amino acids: CASSLSWSMNTEAFF. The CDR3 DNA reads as TGTGCCAGCAGCTTAAGTTGGAGCATGAACACTGAAGCTTTCTTT.

In nucleotides, the CDR3 is TGTGCCACCAGCAGGGGGCCCGCGAACACCGGGGAGCTGTTTTTT. Amino acid sequence: CATSRGPANTGELFF. The chain carries TRBV15 and TRBJ2-2, with a possible D match to TRBD1 (5 bases). This CDR3 region has 15 residues. Germline V gene data show CDR1 as LNHNV and CDR2 as YYDKDF (reference sequence). V gave up 3 bases and J gave up 0 bases, with 8 bases separating them.

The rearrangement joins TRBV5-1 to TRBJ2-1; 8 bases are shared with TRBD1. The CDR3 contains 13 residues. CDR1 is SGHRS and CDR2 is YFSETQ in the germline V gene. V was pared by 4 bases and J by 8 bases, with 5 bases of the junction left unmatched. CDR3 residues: CASSPDRVDEQFF. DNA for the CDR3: TGCGCCAGCAGCCCGGACAGGGTCGATGAGCAGTTCTTC.

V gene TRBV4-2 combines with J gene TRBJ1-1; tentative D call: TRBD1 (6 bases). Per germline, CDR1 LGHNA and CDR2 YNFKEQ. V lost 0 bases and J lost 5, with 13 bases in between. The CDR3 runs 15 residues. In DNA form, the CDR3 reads TGTGCCAGCAGCCAAGAGGTCAGGGGTTTTACTGAAGCTTTCTTT. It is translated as CASSQEVRGFTEAFF.

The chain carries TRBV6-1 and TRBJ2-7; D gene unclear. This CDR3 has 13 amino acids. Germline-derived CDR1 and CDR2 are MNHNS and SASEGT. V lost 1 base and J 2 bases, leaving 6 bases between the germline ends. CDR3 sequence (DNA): TGTGCCAGCAGTGAAGTCACAGCCTACGAGCAGTACTTC. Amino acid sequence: CASSEVTAYEQYF.

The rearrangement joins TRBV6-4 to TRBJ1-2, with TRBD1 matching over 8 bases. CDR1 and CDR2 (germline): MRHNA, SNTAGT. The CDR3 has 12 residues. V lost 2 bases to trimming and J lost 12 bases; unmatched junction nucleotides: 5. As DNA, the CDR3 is TGTGCCAGCAGTGACCAAAAGACAGGGGACACCTTC. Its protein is CASSDQKTGDTF.

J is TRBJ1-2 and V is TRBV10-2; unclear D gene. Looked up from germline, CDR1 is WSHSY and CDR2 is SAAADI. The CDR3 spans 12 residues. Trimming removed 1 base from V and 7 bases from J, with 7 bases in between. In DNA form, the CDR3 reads TGCGCCAGCAGTGAGTTTGAGGGTGGCTACACCTTC. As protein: CASSEFEGGYTF.

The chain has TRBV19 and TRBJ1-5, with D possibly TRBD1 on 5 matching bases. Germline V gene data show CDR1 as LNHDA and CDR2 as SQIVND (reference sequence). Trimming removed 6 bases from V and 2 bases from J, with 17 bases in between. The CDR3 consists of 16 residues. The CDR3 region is CASRIIGEGGNQPQHF. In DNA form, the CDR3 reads TGTGCCAGTAGGATCATAGGGGAAGGAGGCAATCAGCCCCAGCATTTT.

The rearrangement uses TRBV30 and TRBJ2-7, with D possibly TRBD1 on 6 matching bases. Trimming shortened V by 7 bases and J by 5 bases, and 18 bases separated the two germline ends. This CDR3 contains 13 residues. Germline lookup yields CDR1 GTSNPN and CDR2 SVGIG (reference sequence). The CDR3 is CASQGDIENEQYF. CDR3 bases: TGTGCCTCCCAAGGGGACATAGAAAACGAGCAGTACTTC.

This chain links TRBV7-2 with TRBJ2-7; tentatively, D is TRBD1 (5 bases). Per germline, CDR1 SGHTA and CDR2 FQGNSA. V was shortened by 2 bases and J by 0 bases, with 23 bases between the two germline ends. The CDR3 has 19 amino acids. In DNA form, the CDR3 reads TGTGCCAGCAGCTTACGGTCTGGGTTGGGGCTACTAAGCTCCTACGAGCAGTACTTC. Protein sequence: CASSLRSGLGLLSSYEQYF.

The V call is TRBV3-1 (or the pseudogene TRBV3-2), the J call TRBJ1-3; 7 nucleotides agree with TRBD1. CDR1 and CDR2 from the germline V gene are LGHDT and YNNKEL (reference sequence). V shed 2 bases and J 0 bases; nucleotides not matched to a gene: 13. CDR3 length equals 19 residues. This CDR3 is CASSQNNMGQTISGNTIYF. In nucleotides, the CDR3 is TGTGCCAGCAGCCAAAACAATATGGGACAGACAATCTCTGGAAACACCATATATTTT.

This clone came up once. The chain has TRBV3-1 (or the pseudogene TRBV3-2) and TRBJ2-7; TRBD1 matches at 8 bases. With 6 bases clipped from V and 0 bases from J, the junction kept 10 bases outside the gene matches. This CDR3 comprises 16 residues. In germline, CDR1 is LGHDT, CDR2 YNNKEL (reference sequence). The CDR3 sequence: CASSLTTGDSSYEQYF. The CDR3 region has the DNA TGTGCCAGCAGTCTAACGACAGGGGATTCCTCCTACGAGCAGTACTTC.

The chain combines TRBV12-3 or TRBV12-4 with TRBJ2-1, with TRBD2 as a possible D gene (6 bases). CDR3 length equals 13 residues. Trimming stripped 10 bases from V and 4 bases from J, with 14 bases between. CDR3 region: CATAGLQYNEQFF. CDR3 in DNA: TGTGCCACCGCGGGACTTCAATACAATGAGCAGTTCTTC.

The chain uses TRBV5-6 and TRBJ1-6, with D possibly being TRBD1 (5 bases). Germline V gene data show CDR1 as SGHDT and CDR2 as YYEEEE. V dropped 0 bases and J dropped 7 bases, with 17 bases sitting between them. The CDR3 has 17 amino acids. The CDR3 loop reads CASSLGAKGASNSPLHF. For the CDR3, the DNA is TGTGCCAGCAGCTTGGGTGCGAAAGGGGCTTCGAATTCACCCCTCCACTTT.

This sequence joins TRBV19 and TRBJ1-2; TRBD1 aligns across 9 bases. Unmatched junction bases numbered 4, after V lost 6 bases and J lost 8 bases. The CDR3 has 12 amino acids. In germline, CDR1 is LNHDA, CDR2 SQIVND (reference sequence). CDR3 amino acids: CASRRDREGYTF. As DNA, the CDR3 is TGTGCCAGTAGAAGGGACAGGGAAGGCTACACCTTC.

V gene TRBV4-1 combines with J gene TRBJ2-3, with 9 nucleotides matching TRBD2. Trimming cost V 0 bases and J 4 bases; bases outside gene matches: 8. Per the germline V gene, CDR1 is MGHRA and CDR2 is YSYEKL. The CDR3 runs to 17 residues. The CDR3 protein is CASSQESAGGRADTQYF. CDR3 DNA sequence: TGCGCCAGCAGCCAAGAGTCCGCGGGGGGGCGGGCAGATACGCAGTATTTT.

The CDR3 DNA reads TGCGCCAGCAGCTTCCGACAGGCCCCCGATACGCAGTATTTT. It codes for CASSFRQAPDTQYF. V usage is TRBV5-1 and J usage is TRBJ2-3; tentatively, D is TRBD1 (6 bases). The CDR3 loop spans 14 amino acids. Germline values: CDR1 SGHRS, CDR2 YFSETQ. The ends were cut back, 2 bases at V and 6 bases at J, with 13 bases in the middle.